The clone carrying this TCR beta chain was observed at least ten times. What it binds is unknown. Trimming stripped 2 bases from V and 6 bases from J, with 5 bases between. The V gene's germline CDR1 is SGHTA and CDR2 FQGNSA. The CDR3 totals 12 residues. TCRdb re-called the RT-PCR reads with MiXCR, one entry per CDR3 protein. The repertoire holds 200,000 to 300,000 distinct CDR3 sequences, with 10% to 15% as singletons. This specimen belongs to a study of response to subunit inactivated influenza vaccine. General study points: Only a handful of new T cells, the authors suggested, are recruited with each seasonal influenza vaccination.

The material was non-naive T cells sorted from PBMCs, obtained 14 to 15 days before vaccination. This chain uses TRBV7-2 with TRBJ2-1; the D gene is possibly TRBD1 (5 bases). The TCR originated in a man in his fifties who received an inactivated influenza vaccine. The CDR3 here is CASSLRGNEQFF. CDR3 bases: TGTGCCAGCAGCTTAAGGGGCAATGAGCAGTTCTTC.